This T cell receptor beta chain was recovered during a study of blood T cell repertoires in COVID-19. Study in general: Samples representing acute and convalescent COVID-19 were sourced from the United States, Italy and Spain.

Unmatched junction bases numbered 12, after V lost 11 bases and J lost 7 bases. This CDR3 spans 13 amino acids. CDR1 and CDR2 from the germline V gene are ENHRY and SYGVKD. Per the original methods: Researchers report that nucleated cell counts were estimated from reference gene primer amplification. Profiled with immunoSEQ multiplex PCR; TCRdb holds only in-frame clones, not every one. V and J calls and clone size are given by that table; D and trimming were obtained from the DNA. The repertoire consists of some 210,000 clones, with approximately 80% occurring once and the leading ten covering around 4.7%. The cohort comprised adults aged 18 to 89 years residing in under 30 US areas. Cohort allocation depended upon clinical history that participants reported. This clone was observed a few times.

Sequences were obtained from PBMCs or T cells enriched from blood (not recorded which). The source of this sequence is a young man with acute COVID-19. This chain uses TRBV10-3 with TRBJ2-7, with 9 bases fitting TRBD2. The CDR3 reads CAASSGASPEQYF. CDR3 DNA sequence: TGTGCCGCGTCTAGCGGGGCCTCTCCGGAGCAGTACTTC.